The clone carrying this T cell receptor beta chain was counted many times. Its ends do not fully match the called genes, so a read error is possible. From the RT-PCR reads, TCRdb called clonotypes with MiXCR, one entry per CDR3 protein. The table records about 680,000 distinct CDR3 sequences, 13% to 15% of them present only once. The sequencing input was memory CD4+ T cells from blood. This clonotype was sampled from a female donor in good health, serving as a healthy control.

In DNA, the CDR3 is TGTGCCAGCAGTCCAGGGAACTCAAACTATGGCTACACCTTC. It encodes CASSPGNSNYGYTF. The chain has TRBV5-1 and TRBJ1-2, with D perhaps matching TRBD1 (5 bases). This CDR3 comprises 14 residues. Per the germline V gene, CDR1 is SGHRS and CDR2 is YFSETQ.